This TCR beta chain was observed in a study of blood T cell repertoires in COVID-19. Some clones are missing from TCRdb's copy, which holds only in-frame ones; the method was immunoSEQ multiplex PCR. There are about 98,000 clones in the sample; roughly 82% occur only once, and 4.5% lies in the top ten. J gave up 9 bases and V 3 bases, and 6 bases lay outside the gene matches. The germline CDR1 and CDR2 sequences are SEHNR and FQNEAQ (reference sequence). The CDR3 sequence is 14 residues long. Material for sequencing was peripheral blood. J is TRBJ2-1 and V is TRBV7-9; 9 bases fit TRBD2. The receptor comes from a human donor in a cohort sampled during active COVID-19. This chain's CDR3 is CASSFWRGGTEQFF. CDR3 DNA: TGTGCCAGCAGCTTCTGGCGGGGGGGCACTGAGCAGTTCTTC.